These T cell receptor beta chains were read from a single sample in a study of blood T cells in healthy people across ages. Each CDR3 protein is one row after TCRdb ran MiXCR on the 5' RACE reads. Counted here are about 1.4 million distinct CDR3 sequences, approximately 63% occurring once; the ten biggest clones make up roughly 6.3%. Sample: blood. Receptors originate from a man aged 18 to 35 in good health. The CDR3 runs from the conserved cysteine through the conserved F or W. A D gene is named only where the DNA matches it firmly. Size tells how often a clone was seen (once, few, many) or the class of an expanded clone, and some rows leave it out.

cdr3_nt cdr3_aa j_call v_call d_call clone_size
TGCGCCAGCAGCCAAGGACTCAGAGCAACTAATGAAAAACTGTTTTTT CASSQGLRATNEKLFF TRBJ1-4 TRBV4-1 . .
TGCAGTGCTGGGAAGACTAGCGGGACGGAGACCCAGTACTTC CSAGKTSGTETQYF TRBJ2-5 TRBV20-1 TRBD2 .
TGCAGTGCTAGTGGCGACAGATACACAGATACGCAGTATTTT CSASGDRYTDTQYF TRBJ2-3 TRBV20-1 . .
TGTGCCAGCAGCAAAGCGGGGCGACTTAGCACAGATACGCAGTATTTT CASSKAGRLSTDTQYF TRBJ2-3 TRBV21-1 . .
TGTGCCAGCAGCCGGAAGGGTCCGGGACTAGCTTACAATGAGCAGTTCTTC CASSRKGPGLAYNEQFF TRBJ2-1 TRBV3-1 TRBD2 .
TGTGCTAGTGGTTTTAGTATCAAGCGGGAGATCGGCACAGATACGCAGTATTTT CASGFSIKREIGTDTQYF TRBJ2-3 TRBV12-5 TRBD2 .
TGTGCCAGCAGCATTTTGAGGGGGAGTAGCGGGAACGTAAACAATGAGCAGTTCTTC CASSILRGSSGNVNNEQFF TRBJ2-1 TRBV6-1 TRBD2 .
TGCAGCGTTGGGGACAGTGGTCATGGCTACACCTTC CSVGDSGHGYTF TRBJ1-2 TRBV29-1 TRBD1 .
TGTGCCATCAGTGAGACACTTTTCCAGGGGCAGGGTGCAGATACGCAGTATTTT CAISETLFQGQGADTQYF TRBJ2-3 TRBV10-3 . .
TGTGCCAGCAGTTTATCCGGGTCCCGTGGCAATCAGCCCCAGCATTTT CASSLSGSRGNQPQHF TRBJ1-5 TRBV12-3/TRBV12-4 . .
TGCAGTGCCTCATCCGGGACAGGGGGCCTAACCGGGGAGCTGTTTTTT CSASSGTGGLTGELFF TRBJ2-2 TRBV20-1 TRBD1 .
TGTGCCAGCAGCACCTCAGGGTTCGGGTATGGCTACACCTTC CASSTSGFGYGYTF TRBJ1-2 TRBV11-2 . .
TGTGCCACCACGAAAAGGGGGGCGAATGAGCAGTTCTTC CATTKRGANEQFF TRBJ2-1 TRBV6-1 . .
TGTGCCAGCAGCTTGAGAGTAAAGGTAGCGGAAGCAACAGATACGCAGTATTTT CASSLRVKVAEATDTQYF TRBJ2-3 TRBV7-2 . .
TGCAGCGCCCCGGGCCCGGAAGCTTTCTTT CSAPGPEAFF TRBJ1-1 TRBV29-1 . few
TGCGCCAGCAGCCAAGACATTAGCGGCGAGCAGTACTTC CASSQDISGEQYF TRBJ2-7 TRBV4-1 . .
TGTGCCAGCAGACCAATTCCAGGCACTCCATCCAAAGAGACCCAGTACTTC CASRPIPGTPSKETQYF TRBJ2-5 TRBV6-2/TRBV6-3 . few
TGCGCCAGCAGCCTGCTTCCGTACTTC CASSLLPYF TRBJ2-4 TRBV5-1 . .
TGTGCCAGCAGCCCCCTCGGGCGCAGCGGGGAGACCCAGTACTTC CASSPLGRSGETQYF TRBJ2-5 TRBV11-2 . few
TGTGCCAGCAGTGAATTCGAAGGGGGCCGATCGGACATTCAGTACTTC CASSEFEGGRSDIQYF TRBJ2-4 TRBV25-1 TRBD1 .
TGCAGCGCTGTAGCGGGAGGGCTCTACAATGAGCAGTTCTTC CSAVAGGLYNEQFF TRBJ2-1 TRBV29-1 TRBD2 .
TGTGCCAGCAGCTTCCATGGGGGGGGTGGTTCCGGGGAGCTGTTTTTT CASSFHGGGGSGELFF TRBJ2-2 TRBV11-2 TRBD2 .